This T cell receptor (beta chain) was captured by sequencing in a study of cytomegalovirus exposure and HLA in healthy donors. Study overall: The approximately 120 million unique TCR beta sequences, from about 170 million T cells, were found by an earlier analysis. Study-level results: Near-uniform donor sequencing depth was presumed by presence/absence analyses. TCR beta sequences reportedly predicted the HLA-A and HLA-B alleles of most subjects accurately.

The PCR used 60 Vbeta and 13 Jbeta primers. Assay: immunoSEQ multiplex PCR; the TCRdb copy retains only in-frame clones and omits some. This sample yields about 140,000 clones, of which approximately 73% are seen a single time; over 1% belongs to the top ten. Turning to this clone: Its antigen is not known.

Deletions cut 1 base from V and 0 bases from J, with 13 bases between. Germline lookup yields CDR1 SGHTA and CDR2 FQGNSA. The length of the CDR3 is 16 residues. The TCR sequence derives from a woman in her thirties or forties in good health and CMV-seronegative. This chain links TRBV7-2 with TRBJ2-7, with D perhaps matching TRBD1 (6 bases). The sequenced sample consisted of PBMCs. The CDR3 loop reads CASSLDRRTASYEQYF. The CDR3 bases are TGTGCCAGCAGCTTAGATCGAAGGACAGCCTCCTACGAGCAGTACTTC.